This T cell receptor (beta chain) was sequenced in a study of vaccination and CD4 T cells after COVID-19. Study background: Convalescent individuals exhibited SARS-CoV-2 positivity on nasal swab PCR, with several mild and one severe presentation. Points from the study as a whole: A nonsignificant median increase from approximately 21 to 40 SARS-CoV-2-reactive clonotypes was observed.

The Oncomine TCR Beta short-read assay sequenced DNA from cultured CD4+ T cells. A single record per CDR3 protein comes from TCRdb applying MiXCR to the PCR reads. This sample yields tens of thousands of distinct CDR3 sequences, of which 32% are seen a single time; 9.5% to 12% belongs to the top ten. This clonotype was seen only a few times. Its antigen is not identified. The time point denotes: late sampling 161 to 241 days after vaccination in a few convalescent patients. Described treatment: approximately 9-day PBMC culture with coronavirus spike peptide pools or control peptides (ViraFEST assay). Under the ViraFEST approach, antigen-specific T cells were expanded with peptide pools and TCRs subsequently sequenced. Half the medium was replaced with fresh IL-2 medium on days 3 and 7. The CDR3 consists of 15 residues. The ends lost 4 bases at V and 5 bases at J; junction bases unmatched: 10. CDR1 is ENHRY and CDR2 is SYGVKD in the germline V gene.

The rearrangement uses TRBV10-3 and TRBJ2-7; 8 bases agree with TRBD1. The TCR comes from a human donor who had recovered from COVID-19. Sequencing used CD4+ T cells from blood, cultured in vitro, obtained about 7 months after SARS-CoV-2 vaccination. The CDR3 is CAISGIWTGIDEQYF. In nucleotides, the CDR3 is TGTGCCATCAGTGGAATCTGGACAGGGATCGACGAGCAGTACTTC.